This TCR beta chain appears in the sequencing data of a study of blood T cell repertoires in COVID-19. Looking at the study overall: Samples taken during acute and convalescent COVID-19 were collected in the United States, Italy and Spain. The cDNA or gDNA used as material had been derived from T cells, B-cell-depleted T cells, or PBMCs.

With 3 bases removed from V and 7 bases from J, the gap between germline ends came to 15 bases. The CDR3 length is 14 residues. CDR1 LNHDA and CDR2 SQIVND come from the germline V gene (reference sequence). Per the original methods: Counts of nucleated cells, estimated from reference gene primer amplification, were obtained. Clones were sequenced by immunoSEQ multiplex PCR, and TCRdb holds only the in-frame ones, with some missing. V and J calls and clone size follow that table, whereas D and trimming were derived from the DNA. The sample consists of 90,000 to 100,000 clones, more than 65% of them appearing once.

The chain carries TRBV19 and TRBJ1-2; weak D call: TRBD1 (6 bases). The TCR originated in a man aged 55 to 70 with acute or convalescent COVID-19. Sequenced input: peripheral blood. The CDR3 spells CASSIGAGAVGYTF. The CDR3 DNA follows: TGTGCCAGTAGTATCGGGGCAGGGGCGGTTGGCTACACCTTC.